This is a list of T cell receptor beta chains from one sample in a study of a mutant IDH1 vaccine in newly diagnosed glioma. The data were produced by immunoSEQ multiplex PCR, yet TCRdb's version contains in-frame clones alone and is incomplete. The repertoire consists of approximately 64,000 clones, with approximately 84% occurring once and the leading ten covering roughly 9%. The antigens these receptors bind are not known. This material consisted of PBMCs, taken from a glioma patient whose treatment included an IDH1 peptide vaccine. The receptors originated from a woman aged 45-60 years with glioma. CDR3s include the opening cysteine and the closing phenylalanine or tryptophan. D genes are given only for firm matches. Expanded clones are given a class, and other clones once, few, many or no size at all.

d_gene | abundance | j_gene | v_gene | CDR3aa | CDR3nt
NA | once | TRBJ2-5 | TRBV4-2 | CASTLSSSEETQYF | TGTGCCAGCACCCTTAGTAGCAGCGAGGAAACCCAGTACTTC
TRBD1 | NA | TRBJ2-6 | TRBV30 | CAWGQGGANVLTF | TGTGCCTGGGGACAGGGGGGGGCCAACGTCCTGACTTTC
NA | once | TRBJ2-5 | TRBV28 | CASRTTGETQYF | TGTGCCAGCAGAACGACGGGGGAGACCCAGTACTTC
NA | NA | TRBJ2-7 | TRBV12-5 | CASGPAGTYEQYF | TGTGCTAGTGGCCCAGCGGGCACCTACGAGCAGTACTTC
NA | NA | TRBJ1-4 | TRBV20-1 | CSAPAGEKLFF | TGCAGTGCCCCTGCCGGGGAAAAACTGTTTTTT
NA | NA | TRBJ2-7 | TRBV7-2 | CASSPSSGAYEQYF | TGTGCCAGCAGCCCCTCATCAGGTGCCTACGAGCAGTACTTC
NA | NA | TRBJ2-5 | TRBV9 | CASTPVGRSGTQYF | TGTGCCAGCACCCCTGTCGGACGCTCCGGGACCCAGTACTTC
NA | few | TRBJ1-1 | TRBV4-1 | CASSQARSTEAFF | TGCGCCAGCAGCCAAGCCCGTAGTACTGAAGCTTTCTTT
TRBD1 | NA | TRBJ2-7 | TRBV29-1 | CSVEGQGAYEQYF | TGCAGCGTTGAGGGACAGGGGGCCTACGAGCAGTACTTC
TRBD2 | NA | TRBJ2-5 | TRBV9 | CASSVAGASGGRETQYF | TGTGCCAGCAGCGTAGCTGGGGCTAGCGGCGGACGAGAGACCCAGTACTTC
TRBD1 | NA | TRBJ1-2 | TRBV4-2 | CASSQSALKDRERGYTF | TGTGCCAGCAGCCAATCCGCATTAAAGGACAGGGAGCGGGGCTACACCTTC
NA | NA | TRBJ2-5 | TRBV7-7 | CASSRDGVGPETQYF | TGTGCTAGCAGTAGGGACGGGGTGGGACCGGAGACCCAGTACTTC
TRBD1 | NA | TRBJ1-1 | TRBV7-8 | CASNRGAMDTEAFF | TGTGCCAGCAACAGGGGGGCTATGGACACTGAAGCTTTCTTT
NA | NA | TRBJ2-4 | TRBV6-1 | CASTGGQAKNIQYF | TGTGCCAGCACCGGGGGACAGGCCAAAAACATTCAGTACTTC
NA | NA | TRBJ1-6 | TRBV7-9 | CASSLDGARANSPLHF | TGTGCCAGCAGCTTGGACGGCGCGAGGGCGAATTCACCCCTCCACTTT
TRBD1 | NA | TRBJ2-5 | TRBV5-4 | CASSPTGGQETQYF | TGTGCCAGCAGCCCTACAGGGGGCCAAGAGACCCAGTACTTC
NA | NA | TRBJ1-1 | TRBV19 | CASSPGADTEAFF | TGTGCCAGTAGTCCAGGGGCTGACACTGAAGCTTTCTTT
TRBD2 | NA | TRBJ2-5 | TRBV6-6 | CASIGLAGGGETQYF | TGTGCCAGCATAGGGCTAGCGGGGGGAGGAGAGACCCAGTACTTC
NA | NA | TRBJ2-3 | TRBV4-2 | CASSLGTEQYF | TGTGCCAGCAGCCTCGGGACTGAGCAGTATTTT
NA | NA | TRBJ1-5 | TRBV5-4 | CASSLMGRVDQPQHF | TGTGCCAGCAGCTTGATGGGCAGGGTGGATCAGCCCCAGCATTTT
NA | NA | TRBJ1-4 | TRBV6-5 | CASSSTGTTNEKLFF | TGTGCCAGCAGTTCCACAGGGACAACTAATGAAAAACTGTTTTTT
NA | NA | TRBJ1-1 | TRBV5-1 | CASQKEGTEAFF | TGCGCCAGCCAAAAGGAGGGGACTGAAGCTTTCTTT
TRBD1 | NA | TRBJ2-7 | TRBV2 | CASKGRGYEQYF | TGTGCCAGCAAGGGCAGGGGGTACGAGCAGTACTTC